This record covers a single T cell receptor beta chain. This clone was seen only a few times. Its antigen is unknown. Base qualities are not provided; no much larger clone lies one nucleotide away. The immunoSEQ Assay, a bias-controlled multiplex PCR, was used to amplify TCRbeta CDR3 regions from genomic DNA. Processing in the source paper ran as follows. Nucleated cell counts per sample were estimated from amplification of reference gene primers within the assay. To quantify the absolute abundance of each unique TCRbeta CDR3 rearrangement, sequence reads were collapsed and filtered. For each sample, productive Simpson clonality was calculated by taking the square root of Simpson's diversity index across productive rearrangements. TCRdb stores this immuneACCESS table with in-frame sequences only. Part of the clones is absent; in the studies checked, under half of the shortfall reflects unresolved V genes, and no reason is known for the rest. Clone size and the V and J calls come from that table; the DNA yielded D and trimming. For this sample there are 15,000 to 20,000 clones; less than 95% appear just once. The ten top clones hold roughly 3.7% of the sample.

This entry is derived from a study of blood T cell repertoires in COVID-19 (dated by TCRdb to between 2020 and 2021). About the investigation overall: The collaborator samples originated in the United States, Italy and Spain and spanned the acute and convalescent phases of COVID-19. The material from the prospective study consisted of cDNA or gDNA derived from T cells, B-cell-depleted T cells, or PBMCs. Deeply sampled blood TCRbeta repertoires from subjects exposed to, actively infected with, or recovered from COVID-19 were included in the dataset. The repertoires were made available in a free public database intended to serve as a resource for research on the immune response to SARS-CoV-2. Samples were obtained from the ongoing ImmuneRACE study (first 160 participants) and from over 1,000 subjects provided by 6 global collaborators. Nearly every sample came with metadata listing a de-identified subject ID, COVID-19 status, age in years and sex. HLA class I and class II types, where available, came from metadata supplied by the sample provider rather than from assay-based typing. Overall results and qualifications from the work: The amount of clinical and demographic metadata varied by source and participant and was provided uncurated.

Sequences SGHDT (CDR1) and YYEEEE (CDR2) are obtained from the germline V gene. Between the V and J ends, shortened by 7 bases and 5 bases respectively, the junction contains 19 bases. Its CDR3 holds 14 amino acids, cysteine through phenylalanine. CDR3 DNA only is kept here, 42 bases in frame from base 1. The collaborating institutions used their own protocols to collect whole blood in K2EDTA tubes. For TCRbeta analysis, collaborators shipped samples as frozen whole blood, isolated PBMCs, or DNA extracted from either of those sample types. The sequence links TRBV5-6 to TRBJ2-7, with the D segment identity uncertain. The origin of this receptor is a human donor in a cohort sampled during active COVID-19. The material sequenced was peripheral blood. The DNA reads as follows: TGTGCCAGCCGTATCTCAAACGGTCGTGACGAGCAGTACTTC. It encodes CASRISNGRDEQYF.